A single sample gave rise to the 2 T cell receptor beta chains below, sequenced in a study of T-cell reconstitution after alpha-beta-depleted transplantation in children. This sample's TCRbeta library carried unique molecular identifier barcodes. TCRdb used MiXCR to reprocess the PCR reads, holding one entry per CDR3 protein. The table has some 520,000 distinct CDR3 sequences, about 33% seen once. The sequenced sample was PBMCs from the stem cell graft donor, obtained from the stem cell graft. The source of these receptors is a human donor who donated a stem cell graft to a child with aplastic anemia.

The chain couples TRBV11-2 to TRBJ2-3; D is unclear. There are 11 residues in the CDR3. The V end lost 8 bases, the J end lost 3 bases, and 6 bases lay between the germline ends. Germline lookup yields CDR1 SGHAT and CDR2 FQNNGV. In nucleotides, the CDR3 is TGTGCCAGCGGGGATACAGATACGCAGTATTTT. Its protein is CASGDTDTQYF.

At least ten counts were recorded for this clonotype. The chain has TRBV7-8 and TRBJ2-5; D is possibly TRBD1 (5 bases). The length of the CDR3 is 14 residues. CDR1 is SGHVS, CDR2 FQNEAQ, per germline. With 5 bases removed from V and 0 bases from J, the gap between germline ends came to 10 bases. The CDR3: CASSQPGYQETQYF. In DNA, the CDR3 is TGTGCCAGCAGCCAACCAGGGTACCAAGAGACCCAGTACTTC.